This TCR beta chain was found in a study of Graves' ophthalmopathy and Graves' hyperthyroidism. This clonotype has a count of ten or more. What it binds is unknown. Being free of ophthalmopathy for 18 months of follow-up defined stable hyperthyroidism. Researchers turned away patients with other autoimmune diseases, uncontrolled infections, pregnancy or lactation. Each diagnosis was determined on the basis of clinical symptoms, serum thyroxine, TRAb, thyroid ultrasound and orbital computed tomography. The TCR beta CDR3 regions underwent amplification from RNA transcripts. Second-round multiplex PCR came after a first-round RT-PCR that employed HTBI primers. MiXCR, run by TCRdb on the multiplex PCR reads, gives a single entry per CDR3 protein. This table has about 380,000 distinct CDR3 sequences, 15% appearing once. CDR1 and CDR2 (germline): SEHNR, FQNEAQ (reference sequence). Trimming took 5 bases from V and 3 from J, leaving 11 bases between them. The CDR3 totals 14 residues.

Study findings and constraints: The majority of expanded thyroid clonotypes above 0.001 frequency also occurred in blood.

The clonotype originates from a woman younger than 30 with stable Graves' hyperthyroidism. The V gene is TRBV7-9, the J gene TRBJ1-3; D gene unclear. The specimen was peripheral blood. CDR3 nucleotides: TGTGCCAGCAGCCCCCAAGGGAGTGGAAACACCATATATTTT. Translating it yields CASSPQGSGNTIYF.